The clone carrying this T cell receptor beta chain was counted a few times. Its specificity is not known. Trimming left V 7 bases short and J 0 bases short, with 15 bases between. CDR3 length equals 15 residues. Germline loops: CDR1 MNHEY, CDR2 SMNVEV (reference sequence). In TCRdb, the reads were re-called with MiXCR into one record per CDR3 protein. This table holds approximately 1,000,000 distinct CDR3 sequences, roughly 30% found once. This record comes from a study of T cell repertoires in cytomegalovirus infection. On the study more broadly: Use of recently identified HLA-C-restricted and well-studied HLA-B-restricted CMV epitopes was part of the study. Carrying CMV and the relevant HLA type showed in public TCR beta signatures. Broader study findings: Cumulative frequency (of public TCR beta family members) identified carriers of CMV plus the relevant HLA. HLA-C-restricted CMV-specific TCR beta clonotypes prevailed in the ex vivo response.

The V gene is TRBV27, the J gene TRBJ1-1, with D possibly matching TRBD1 (6 bases). This sample comprised cultured CD8+ T cells from PBMCs, obtained from culture after CMV antigen stimulation. This TCR came from a human donor in good health (CMV status not recorded). Some clones in this sample may be carry-over from other donors' samples. The CDR3 DNA follows: TGTGCCAGCACCGCTCTTGACAGGATGAACACTGAAGCTTTCTTT. This translates into CASTALDRMNTEAFF.